These 27 T cell receptor beta chains were sequenced from one sample in a study of T cells in localized non-small cell lung cancer (dated by TCRdb to about 2020). The library was made by the immunoSEQ multiplex PCR assay. The immuneACCESS repertoire file appears here via TCRdb, limited to in-frame rearrangements. These files lack a portion of the clones; in checked studies, under half of the deficit traces to unresolved V genes, and the cause of the others is not known. The sample records 2,000 to 3,000 clones, approximately 22% of which are singletons. In total, the top ten clones hold around 6.1% of the sample. The input for sequencing was lung tumor tissue, taken before any cancer treatment. The receptor set was obtained from a man aged 35 to 70 with stage II lung adenocarcinoma.

This clone was found a few times. The chain has TRBV9 and TRBJ2-7; D gene uncertain. CDR3 length equals 14 residues. V gave up 5 bases and J gave up 0 bases, with 12 bases separating them. Germline CDR1 SGDLS, CDR2 YYNGEE. Written as DNA, the CDR3 is TGTGCCAGCAGTGAGCAGAAGAGCTCCTACGAGCAGTACTTC. Translation: CASSEQKSSYEQYF.

Remarks on this clone: Different DNA sequences within this sample yield the same CDR3. The V and J genes are TRBV11-3 and TRBJ2-3; D call uncertain. Trimming removed 1 base from V and 3 bases from J, with 8 bases in between. The CDR3 runs to 14 residues. CDR1 and CDR2 from the germline V gene are SGHNT and YENEEA. The CDR3 sequence: CASSLGGRTDTQYF. CDR3 DNA: TGTGCCAGCAGCTTAGGCGGACGGACAGATACGCAGTATTTT.

The gene calls are TRBV18 and TRBJ2-3; possible D gene TRBD2, 5 bases. This CDR3 region has 15 residues. CDR1 and CDR2 from the germline V gene are KGHSH and LQKENI. V was clipped by 3 bases and J by 2 bases, with 12 bases between them. The CDR3 DNA reads as TGTGCCAGCTCACCTGTACGGGGAGTCACAGATACGCAGTATTTT. It is translated as CASSPVRGVTDTQYF.

This clone was detected a few times. The gene calls are TRBV9 and TRBJ1-1, with D unresolved. Between the trimmed V and J ends, which lost 1 base and 3 bases, there was a span of 4 bases. The CDR3 covers 12 residues. The germline V gene has CDR1 SGDLS and CDR2 YYNGEE. CDR3 amino acids: CASSVQYTEAFF. CDR3 nucleotide sequence: TGTGCCAGCAGCGTACAATACACTGAAGCTTTCTTT.

The rearrangement links TRBV9 to TRBJ1-6; D unclear. CDR1 and CDR2 (germline): SGDLS, YYNGEE. The CDR3 length is 15 residues. V shed 0 bases and J shed 7 bases, with 11 bases lying between them. CDR3 sequence reads: CASSVEGILNSPLHF. The CDR3 nucleotides read TGTGCCAGCAGCGTAGAAGGAATTCTAAATTCACCCCTCCACTTT.

This clone was counted only a few times. The rearrangement links TRBV11-3 to TRBJ1-4; no clear D gene. V dropped 5 bases and J dropped 4 bases, with 14 bases sitting between them. The CDR3 sequence is 15 residues long. Per the germline V gene, CDR1 is SGHNT and CDR2 is YENEEA. The CDR3 sequence is CASSQGLTGNEKLFF. Written as DNA, the CDR3 is TGTGCCAGCAGCCAAGGGCTTACGGGTAATGAAAAACTGTTTTTT.

This clone was found a few times. The gene calls are TRBV1 and TRBJ1-4; TRBD1 was called by the table and not checked on the DNA. TRBV1 is labeled a pseudogene. The CDR3 covers 15 residues. The CDR3 nucleotides are TGCGCCAGCAGCCTTGAGGACAGGGGGCTCGAAAAACTGTTTTTT. Residues: CASSLEDRGLEKLFF.

This rearrangement joins TRBV29-1 to TRBJ1-1; D call uncertain. Germline loops: CDR1 SQVTM, CDR2 ANQGSEA. With 4 bases removed from V and 5 bases from J, the gap between germline ends came to 20 bases. The CDR3 has 15 amino acids. In DNA form, the CDR3 reads TGCAGCGTTGGATCGAGGGATGGGTTGGGTACTGAAGCTTTCTTT. Its protein product is CSVGSRDGLGTEAFF.

This chain uses TRBV12-5 with TRBJ2-5; D is undetermined. The CDR3 covers 15 residues. Germline V gene lookup returns CDR1 LGHNT and CDR2 FRNRAP. Trimming took 0 bases from V and 5 from J, leaving 13 bases between them. The CDR3 is CASGLVPSGPETQYF. The CDR3 coding sequence is TGTGCTAGTGGTTTGGTACCGTCAGGTCCTGAGACCCAGTACTTC.

The chain uses TRBV18 and TRBJ2-7, with D possibly TRBD2 on 5 matching bases. The CDR3 is 18 amino acids. Germline V CDR1 and CDR2: KGHSH, LQKENI. V shed 5 bases and J shed 2 bases, with 25 bases lying between them. DNA of the CDR3: TGTGCCAGCTCAGACATTATGAGCGGCTCCTTGGGTACCTACGAGCAGTACTTC. This encodes CASSDIMSGSLGTYEQYF.

The table lists this clone with a few counts. CDR3 nucleotides: TGTGCCAGCACCTTTCGGGTAGGGAATGAGCAGTTCTTC. Translation gives CASTFRVGNEQFF. The gene calls are TRBV7-4 and TRBJ2-1; D is undetermined. V gave up 7 bases and J gave up 7 bases, with 14 bases separating them. From germline, CDR1 is SGHVT and CDR2 SQSDAQ. The CDR3 runs 13 residues.

This clone was found a few times. J is TRBJ2-3 and V is TRBV11-3; 7 bases match TRBD2. Trimming cost V 3 bases and J 3 bases; bases outside gene matches: 9. Per germline, CDR1 SGHNT and CDR2 YENEEA. The CDR3 totals 16 residues. Written as DNA, the CDR3 is TGTGCCAGCAGCTTGATGAGAGCGGGGATAACAGATACGCAGTATTTT. Translation gives CASSLMRAGITDTQYF.

This sequence joins TRBV6-8 and TRBJ2-2; D perhaps matches TRBD1 (7 bases). The CDR3 extends over 16 amino acids. Germline CDR1 and CDR2: MNHGY and SAAAGT. The germline V and J ends were trimmed by 2 bases and 8 bases, with 18 bases remaining between them. The CDR3, as DNA: TGTGCCAGCAGTTACGGCGGGACAGCCCAGGGAGGGGAGCTGTTTTTT. It is translated as CASSYGGTAQGGELFF.

In this sample, this clone is medium-sized (0.01 to 0.1%). The rearrangement joins TRBV11-3 to TRBJ2-7, with TRBD2 identical over 9 bases. The V and J ends lost 1 base and 0 bases, in that order; junction bases with no gene match: 7. The CDR3 length is 17 residues. Germline V gene sequence: CDR1 SGHNT, CDR2 YENEEA. CDR3 protein: CASSLGLAGQPSYEQYF. For the CDR3, the DNA is TGTGCCAGCAGCTTAGGGCTAGCGGGGCAACCCTCCTACGAGCAGTACTTC. Looking up the rest from reference TRBV11-3 and TRBJ2-7 gives the full variable domain: EAGVVQSPRYKIIEKKQPVAFWCNPISGHNTLYWYLQNLGQGPELLIRYENEEAVDDSQLPKDRFSAERLKGVDSTLKIQPAELGDSAVYLCASSLGLAGQPSYEQYFGPGTRLTVT.

V usage is TRBV18 and J usage is TRBJ2-3; 8 nucleotides match TRBD2. The V and J ends lost 3 bases and 0 bases, in that order; junction bases with no gene match: 5. There are 16 residues in the CDR3. CDR1 is KGHSH and CDR2 is LQKENI in the germline V gene. The CDR3 loop is CASSPTSGRSTDTQYF. The CDR3 region has the DNA TGTGCCAGCTCACCTACTAGCGGCCGTAGCACAGATACGCAGTATTTT.

J is TRBJ1-1 and V is TRBV19; D remains ambiguous. Germline V gene data show CDR1 as LNHDA and CDR2 as SQIVND (reference sequence). Deletions cut 3 bases from V and 4 bases from J, with 15 bases between. The CDR3 contains 15 residues. The CDR3 loop is CASSIGPPQRTEAFF. The CDR3, as DNA: TGTGCCAGTAGTATTGGGCCGCCCCAACGCACTGAAGCTTTCTTT.

This clone was recorded a few times. This chain uses TRBV5-1 with TRBJ1-2; weak D call: TRBD1 (5 bases). This CDR3 is built from 14 residues. With 0 bases removed from V and 2 bases from J, the gap between germline ends came to 8 bases. The germline gives CDR1 SGHRS, CDR2 YFSETQ. The CDR3 DNA reads as TGCGCCAGCAGCTTGGGGAGGGGCAACTATGGCTACACCTTC. Translated: CASSLGRGNYGYTF.

The CDR3 DNA sequence: TGTGCCAGCAGCCCACCACTAGCGGCCCAAGAGCTGTTTTTT. This translates into CASSPPLAAQELFF. The gene calls are TRBV28 and TRBJ2-2, with TRBD2 matching over 8 bases. Germline V gene data show CDR1 as MDHEN and CDR2 as SYDVKM. Trimming at V came to 6 bases and at J to 11 bases, leaving 11 bases not matched to a gene. The CDR3 has 14 residues. The variable domain in full, completed from reference TRBV28 and TRBJ2-2, reads DVKVTQSSRYLVKRTGEKVFLECVQDMDHENMFWYRQDPGLGLRLIYFSYDVKMKEKGDIPEGYSVSREKKERFSLILESASTNQTSMYLCASSPPLAAQELFFGEGSRLTVL.

In its sample, this clone is medium-sized. The chain is built from TRBV11-3 and TRBJ2-2, with D perhaps matching TRBD2 (5 bases). The CDR3 sequence is 16 residues long. Germline V gives CDR1 SGHNT, CDR2 YENEEA. V lost 2 bases and J lost 6, with 16 bases in between. CDR3 amino acids: CASSLNPIRGSGELFF. CDR3 nucleotides: TGTGCCAGCAGCTTAAACCCGATCCGGGGATCCGGGGAGCTGTTTTTT.

This clone is labeled as medium-sized (0.01 to 0.1%). The V and J genes are TRBV6-8 and TRBJ2-7; TRBD2 matches 10 bases. Germline CDR1 is MNHGY and CDR2 is SAAAGT. The CDR3 length is 14 residues. Unmatched junction bases numbered 7, after V lost 8 bases and J lost 3 bases. The CDR3, as DNA: TGTGCCAGCGGGACTAGCGTAAACAACTACGAGCAGTACTTC. Translating it yields CASGTSVNNYEQYF.

The rearrangement links TRBV6-8 to TRBJ1-1; 9 positions match TRBD1. V trimming: 2 bases; J trimming: 4 bases; junction bases outside the gene matches: 8. The germline gives CDR1 MNHGY, CDR2 SAAAGT. CDR3 size: 16 residues. The CDR3 sequence: CASSYPRTGAVTEAFF. CDR3 nucleotides: TGTGCCAGCAGTTACCCCCGGACAGGGGCGGTCACTGAAGCTTTCTTT.

By share, this clone counts as medium-sized. V gene TRBV11-3 combines with J gene TRBJ2-7; 9 bases fit TRBD2. There are 16 residues in the CDR3. CDR1 is SGHNT and CDR2 is YENEEA in the germline V gene. With 5 bases clipped from V and 0 bases from J, the junction kept 8 bases outside the gene matches. DNA for the CDR3: TGTGCCAGCAGCGATCCGTCTAGCGGGACCTCCTACGAGCAGTACTTC. Protein: CASSDPSSGTSYEQYF.

This clone is categorized as medium-sized. The genes are TRBV4-1 and TRBJ1-1; D ambiguous. V lost 4 bases and J lost 1, with 10 bases in between. From germline, CDR1 is MGHRA and CDR2 YSYEKL. This CDR3 has 14 amino acids. This chain's CDR3 is CASSPSWQNTEAFF. CDR3 DNA: TGCGCCAGCAGCCCAAGCTGGCAGAACACTGAAGCTTTCTTT.

The chain carries TRBV19 and TRBJ2-3; 7 bases fit TRBD2. CDR1 is LNHDA, CDR2 SQIVND, per germline (reference sequence). The V segment lost 7 bases and the J segment 6 bases; nucleotides outside the gene matches: 4. The CDR3 covers 12 residues. This chain's CDR3 is CASTLGGDTQYF. The CDR3 DNA reads as TGTGCCAGTACCTTGGGGGGGGATACGCAGTATTTT.

The J gene is TRBJ2-1, the V gene TRBV5-1, with 15 bases matching TRBD2. CDR1 and CDR2 from the germline V gene are SGHRS and YFSETQ. There are 16 residues in the CDR3. Trimming cost V 3 bases and J 2 bases; bases outside gene matches: 0. CDR3 coding DNA: TGCGCCAGCAGCTGGACTAGCGGGGGGGCCTACAATGAGCAGTTCTTC. This sequence encodes CASSWTSGGAYNEQFF.

The rearrangement links TRBV11-3 to TRBJ2-7, with D uncertain. The ends were cut back, 2 bases at V and 0 bases at J, with 8 bases in the middle. This CDR3 is 14 amino acids long. Germline values: CDR1 SGHNT, CDR2 YENEEA. The CDR3 protein is CASSLFESSYEQYF. Here the CDR3 DNA reads TGTGCCAGCAGCTTATTCGAGAGCTCCTACGAGCAGTACTTC.

The J gene is TRBJ2-1, the V gene TRBV5-1; D is perhaps TRBD2 (5 bases). Per germline, CDR1 SGHRS and CDR2 YFSETQ. The V gene lost 4 bases and the J gene lost 5 bases, with 16 bases spanning the gap. CDR3 length equals 15 residues. CDR3 sequence: CASSPPIGNNNEQFF. DNA for the CDR3: TGCGCCAGCAGCCCCCCCATCGGGAACAACAATGAGCAGTTCTTC. Full variable domain (remainder filled in from reference TRBV5-1 and TRBJ2-1): KAGVTQTPRYLIKTRGQQVTLSCSPISGHRSVSWYQQTPGQGLQFLFEYFSETQRNKGNFPGRFSGRQFSNSRSEMNVSTLELGDSALYLCASSPPIGNNNEQFFGPGTRLTVL.